Reported below is one T cell receptor (beta chain). Its antigen is unidentified. Trimming stripped 4 bases from V and 7 bases from J, with 17 bases between. The CDR3 consists of 15 residues. The V gene's germline CDR1 is SEHNR and CDR2 FQNEAQ (reference sequence). These data belong to a study of OX40 agonist ivuxolimab in advanced cancers. Overall study context: Intravenous ivuxolimab was administered to patients every 2 weeks at 0.01 to 10 mg/kg.

Clones were read by immunoSEQ multiplex PCR, and TCRdb kept only the in-frame ones, dropping some. The repertoire has tens of thousands of clones, approximately 79% of them found once; the top ten carry roughly 20%. Regarding the study as a whole: Low normalized T-cell clonal expansion also characterized some of the nonresponders. Undetermined was the antigen specificity of the expanded peripheral T cells. Clonal expansion by week 6 occurred in CD4+ and CD8+ blood T cells (at 0.1 to 3.0 mg/kg).

This receptor was obtained from an adult with an advanced solid tumor such as melanoma, head and neck, liver or kidney cancer. The rearrangement links TRBV7-9 to TRBJ1-3, with a possible D match to TRBD1 (5 bases). The material sequenced was CD4+ or CD8+ T cells sorted from blood, taken in a trial of the OX40 agonist ivuxolimab. CDR3 nucleotide sequence: TGTGCCAGCAGCTACGAACCGGGACCCGGCAACACCATATATTTT. Amino acid sequence: CASSYEPGPGNTIYF.